The 22 T cell receptor beta chains reported below all come from one sample, sequenced in a study of T cell responses to AZD1222 COVID-19 vaccine (dated by TCRdb to about 2021). Library preparation used the immunoSEQ multiplex PCR assay. The clones in this table, taken by TCRdb from immuneACCESS, are in-frame only. Not every clone is retained; where verified, under half of the shortfall comes from an unresolved V gene, and the cause of the rest is unknown. The sample table shows about 150,000 clones, and about nine tenths are seen once. Roughly 9.1% of the sample is taken by the ten largest. Per the publication, the time point label means: about 28 days (+/-7) after the second vaccine dose. This specimen was peripheral blood, taken 28 days after the second AZD1222 dose. Every receptor here comes from an adult who received the AZD1222 COVID-19 vaccine.

This chain joins TRBV5-7 and TRBJ1-3, with D perhaps matching TRBD1 (5 bases). TRBV5-7 is recorded as an ORF, its role being uncertain. V was shortened by 4 bases and J by 5 bases, with 19 bases between the two germline ends. The CDR3 has 16 amino acids. The CDR3 coding sequence is TGTGCCAGCAGCGCGGGGTCAGGGTACGTTAGAAACACCATATATTTT. This gives the protein CASSAGSGYVRNTIYF.

The chain couples TRBV28 to TRBJ2-2; D may be TRBD2 (5 bases). V was cut by 4 bases and J by 1 base, with 13 bases left in between. CDR1 is MDHEN, CDR2 SYDVKM, per germline. CDR3 length equals 16 residues. CDR3 DNA sequence: TGTGCCAGCAGTTCCGGACTTAAGCGGAACACCGGGGAGCTGTTTTTT. As protein: CASSSGLKRNTGELFF.

The chain employs TRBV10-3 and TRBJ2-1; 7 nucleotides match TRBD2. CDR3 size: 17 residues. Germline loops: CDR1 ENHRY, CDR2 SYGVKD. Unmatched junction bases numbered 7, after V lost 2 bases and J lost 0 bases. The CDR3 sequence: CAISEARAGSSYNEQFF. The CDR3 DNA is TGTGCCATCAGTGAGGCGAGAGCGGGGAGCTCCTACAATGAGCAGTTCTTC.

The chain employs TRBV7-3 and TRBJ2-1; 7 bases line up with TRBD1. Per the germline V gene, CDR1 is SGHTA and CDR2 is FQGTGA. The CDR3 has 15 residues. Trimming at V came to 5 bases and at J to 1 base, leaving 5 bases not matched to a gene. For the CDR3, the DNA is TGTGCCAGCAGCCGAGACAGGGTGTCCTACAATGAGCAGTTCTTC. It is translated as CASSRDRVSYNEQFF.

This chain connects TRBV28 to TRBJ2-7; TRBD1 aligns across 8 bases. Germline trimming cut 6 bases from V and 0 bases from J; bases unmatched to any gene: 10. The length of the CDR3 is 16 residues. Germline CDR1 is MDHEN and CDR2 is SYDVKM. CDR3 DNA: TGTGCCAGCAGAGCCCGACGGGACAGGAGCTCCTACGAGCAGTACTTC. Its translation is CASRARRDRSSYEQYF.

The V gene is TRBV2, the J gene TRBJ2-5, with D perhaps matching TRBD1 or TRBD2 (5 bases each). V lost 11 bases to trimming and J lost 2 bases, with 12 bases between them. The germline V gene encodes CDR1 SNHLY and CDR2 FYNNEI. This CDR3 comprises 12 residues. CDR3 in amino acids: CAGGIGQETQYF. CDR3 DNA sequence: TGTGCCGGGGGAATCGGGCAAGAGACCCAGTACTTC.

The chain links TRBV15 to TRBJ2-3, with D maybe TRBD1 (5 bases). The CDR3 has 17 amino acids. The germline CDR1 and CDR2 sequences are LNHNV and YYDKDF (reference sequence). V lost 0 bases to trimming and J lost 1 base, with 14 bases between them. The DNA for the CDR3 is TGTGCCACCAGCAGAGATTTAGGCAGGGTAGGCACAGATACGCAGTATTTT. It is translated as CATSRDLGRVGTDTQYF.

The chain couples TRBV20-1 to TRBJ1-3, with D uncertain. CDR1 DFQATT and CDR2 SNEGSKA come from the germline V gene (reference sequence). The V end was cut by 3 bases, the J end by 1 base, with 7 bases between. The CDR3 spans 13 residues. The CDR3: CSASSQSGNTIYF. In DNA, the CDR3 is TGCAGTGCTAGTTCCCAATCTGGAAACACCATATATTTT.

This clone was seen more than once but under ten times. V usage is TRBV29-1 and J usage is TRBJ1-2; 9 nucleotides align to TRBD1. Looked up from germline, CDR1 is SQVTM and CDR2 is ANQGSEA. The CDR3 totals 15 residues. V was pared by 0 bases and J by 5 bases, with 7 bases of the junction left unmatched. This chain's CDR3 is CSVEEGTGYAYGYTF. For the CDR3, the DNA is TGCAGCGTTGAAGAAGGGACAGGGTACGCGTATGGCTACACCTTC.

The gene calls are TRBV7-2 and TRBJ2-1, with a possible D match to TRBD2 (6 bases). The CDR3 has 16 amino acids. Per the germline V gene, CDR1 is SGHTA and CDR2 is FQGNSA. Trimming removed 5 bases at V and 3 bases at J, with 17 bases between. CDR3 residues: CASSPKGRRGYNEQFF. CDR3 coding DNA: TGTGCCAGCAGCCCCAAAGGTCGGCGGGGCTACAATGAGCAGTTCTTC.

The table lists this clone with a count of one. The chain has TRBV5-8 and TRBJ2-4; D possibly corresponds to TRBD2 (5 bases). Trimming took off 3 bases at V and 8 bases at J, with 9 bases between the two ends. Per germline, CDR1 SGHTS and CDR2 YDEGEE. The CDR3 runs 12 residues. The CDR3 region has the DNA TGTGCCAGCAGCTCGGACTTTGACATTCAGTACTTC. The encoded protein is CASSSDFDIQYF. Full variable domain (rest looked up from reference TRBV5-8 and TRBJ2-4): EAGVTQSPTHLIKTRGQQATLRCSPISGHTSVYWYQQALGLGLQFLLWYDEGEERNRGNFPPRFSGRQFPNYSSELNVNALELEDSALYLCASSSDFDIQYFGAGTRLSVL.

This clone is labeled as medium-sized. Relative to the germline gene, one junction end is altered; a read error may explain this. The chain has TRBV4-2 and TRBJ1-6; unclear D gene. The germline CDR1 and CDR2 sequences are LGHNA and YNFKEQ. The CDR3 runs to 16 residues. DNA for the CDR3: TGTGCCAGCAGCGAAGAGACACGGGCGTATAATTCACCCCTCCACTTT. It encodes CASSEETRAYNSPLHF.

This clone has just a few counts. The V gene is TRBV23-1, the J gene TRBJ2-1, with TRBD2 as a possible D gene (6 bases). TRBV23-1 falls under the ORF class, with uncertain function. V lost 3 bases, J lost 0 bases, and 18 bases lay in between. The CDR3 runs 18 residues. This CDR3 is CASSQSKEGAFSYNEQFF. The CDR3 DNA follows: TGCGCCAGCAGTCAGTCGAAGGAGGGAGCCTTCTCCTACAATGAGCAGTTCTTC.

The CDR3 here is CASSQGIGATEAFF. The DNA for the CDR3 is TGTGCCAGCAGCCAAGGAATCGGGGCGACTGAAGCTTTCTTT. This chain connects TRBV3-1 (or the pseudogene TRBV3-2) to TRBJ1-1; a possible D gene is TRBD1 (5 bases). The germline CDR1 and CDR2 sequences are LGHDT and YNNKEL (reference sequence). The V gene lost 1 base and the J gene lost 5 bases, with 11 bases spanning the gap. This CDR3 is 14 amino acids long.

This clone was detected only a few times. The chain carries TRBV4-2 and TRBJ1-2, with 7 bases aligning to TRBD1. The CDR3 contains 14 residues. Trimming took 3 bases from V and 3 from J; bases not matched to a gene: 4. Per germline, CDR1 LGHNA and CDR2 YNFKEQ. CDR3 in amino acids: CASSHDRDHYGYTF. In DNA form, the CDR3 reads TGTGCCAGCAGCCATGACAGGGATCACTATGGCTACACCTTC.

In this sample, this clone turned up once. V gene TRBV5-1 combines with J gene TRBJ2-1; the match to TRBD2 covers 8 bases. This CDR3 comprises 15 residues. CDR1 is SGHRS and CDR2 is YFSETQ in the germline V gene. The junction had 8 bases not matched to a gene; V was cut back by 4 bases and J by 5 bases. Here the CDR3 reads CASSPRSGTDNEQFF. The CDR3 DNA is TGCGCCAGCAGCCCCCGTAGCGGGACCGACAATGAGCAGTTCTTC.

The chain carries TRBV5-1 and TRBJ1-1; the D gene is possibly TRBD1 (6 bases). V was cut by 0 bases and J by 5 bases, with 11 bases left in between. The germline gives CDR1 SGHRS, CDR2 YFSETQ. The CDR3 consists of 14 residues. The CDR3 loop is CASSLAGGPTEAFF. For the CDR3, the DNA is TGCGCCAGCAGCTTGGCTGGGGGCCCAACTGAAGCTTTCTTT.

About this clone itself: Within the sample, other DNA sequences also encode this same CDR3. The chain has TRBV7-2 and TRBJ1-1; possible D gene TRBD1, 6 bases. Trimming took 2 bases from V and 2 from J, leaving 9 bases between them. The V gene's germline CDR1 is SGHTA and CDR2 FQGNSA. This CDR3 spans 14 amino acids. The CDR3 DNA reads as TGTGCCAGCAGCTTAATACAGGGCAACACTGAAGCTTTCTTT. This sequence encodes CASSLIQGNTEAFF.

V and J are TRBV27 and TRBJ2-3, with 8 bases lining up with TRBD2. Germline values: CDR1 MNHEY, CDR2 SMNVEV (reference sequence). The CDR3 is 15 residues long. V was clipped by 2 bases and J by 2 bases; unmatched bases: 3. This chain's CDR3 is CASSLTSGNTDTQYF. CDR3 nucleotide sequence: TGTGCCAGCAGTTTAACTAGCGGCAACACAGATACGCAGTATTTT.

The chain employs TRBV10-3 and TRBJ2-1; a possible D gene is TRBD2 (5 bases). The CDR3 sequence is 14 residues long. From germline, CDR1 is ENHRY and CDR2 SYGVKD. V lost 10 bases to trimming and J lost 8 bases, with 21 bases between them. CDR3 residues: CATSRTFQEDEQFF. The CDR3 DNA reads TGTGCCACCTCCCGGACCTTTCAGGAGGATGAGCAGTTCTTC.

The CDR3 is CASTPLGQRDTEAFF. The CDR3 DNA follows: TGTGCCAGTACCCCTTTGGGACAAAGGGACACTGAAGCTTTCTTT. The rearrangement uses TRBV19 and TRBJ1-1; possible D gene TRBD1, 6 bases. CDR3 length: 15 residues. In germline, CDR1 is LNHDA, CDR2 SQIVND (reference sequence). Trimming shortened V by 7 bases and J by 3 bases, and 18 bases separated the two germline ends.

The rearrangement joins TRBV19 to TRBJ1-5, with D perhaps TRBD1 (5 bases). This CDR3 has 15 residues. CDR1 LNHDA and CDR2 SQIVND come from the germline V gene (reference sequence). Trimming stripped 5 bases from V and 2 bases from J, with 13 bases between. This CDR3 reads CASSRSRDGNQPQHF. The CDR3 bases are TGTGCCAGTAGTCGTAGCAGGGATGGCAATCAGCCCCAGCATTTT.